Below, 27 T cell receptor beta chains from the same sample are listed, as sequenced in a study of vaccination and CD4 T cells after COVID-19. No cognate antigen is known for these TCRs. An Oncomine TCR Beta short-read assay was used to sequence the DNA from cultured CD4+ T cells. TCRdb called the PCR reads again in MiXCR, with one record for every CDR3 protein. The repertoire holds nearly 20,000 distinct CDR3 sequences, with just over 45% as singletons. Treatment: roughly ten-day PBMC culture with coronavirus spike peptide pools or control peptides (ViraFEST assay). Sequenced material: CD4+ T cells from blood, cultured in vitro, taken after SARS-CoV-2 vaccination. The receptors stem from a human donor who had recovered from COVID-19.

CDR3 amino acids: CASSPDLNQPQHF. In DNA, the CDR3 is TGTGCCAGCAGTCCCGACCTTAATCAGCCCCAGCATTTT. The chain couples TRBV27 to TRBJ1-5, with D unresolved. CDR3 size: 13 residues. Trimming shortened V by 5 bases and J by 4 bases, and 9 bases separated the two germline ends. The germline V gene encodes CDR1 MNHEY and CDR2 SMNVEV (reference sequence).

The V and J genes are TRBV4-1 and TRBJ1-6, with D possibly being TRBD1 (5 bases). Looked up from germline, CDR1 is MGHRA and CDR2 is YSYEKL. Trimming removed 0 bases at V and 0 bases at J, with 12 bases between. This CDR3 is built from 18 residues. The CDR3 region has the DNA TGCGCCAGCAGCCAAGATAGGGGACGAAGCTCCTATAATTCACCCCTCCACTTT. It specifies CASSQDRGRSSYNSPLHF.

There are a few counts of this clonotype. The chain recombines TRBV6-1 with TRBJ1-1; the D is unclear. CDR1 is MNHNS, CDR2 SASEGT, per germline. The CDR3 covers 13 residues. The ends were cut back, 6 bases at V and 1 base at J, with 9 bases in the middle. CDR3 nucleotides: TGTGCCAGCAGAACCCAGGCGAACACTGAAGCTTTCTTT. Its protein is CASRTQANTEAFF.

In its sample, this clonotype was seen a few times. The chain links TRBV20-1 to TRBJ2-5; possible D gene TRBD1, 6 bases. Trimming took off 5 bases at V and 4 bases at J, with 11 bases between the two ends. The CDR3 consists of 12 residues. Germline V gives CDR1 DFQATT, CDR2 SNEGSKA (reference sequence). CDR3 DNA sequence: TGCAGTGCTCCAGGGGCCGGAGAGACCCAGTACTTC. Amino acids: CSAPGAGETQYF.

The rearrangement links TRBV11-2 to TRBJ2-3; D is uncertain. Deletions cut 4 bases from V and 0 bases from J, with 14 bases between. This CDR3 has 16 residues. Germline CDR1 reads SGHAT; CDR2 reads FQNNGV. In nucleotides, the CDR3 is TGTGCCAGCAGCTCGGCAGTGTCCTCTAGCACAGATACGCAGTATTTT. Translated: CASSSAVSSSTDTQYF.

The chain joins TRBV6-2 or TRBV6-3 to TRBJ2-5; 15 bases are shared with TRBD2. The ends lost 6 bases at V and 5 bases at J; junction bases unmatched: 7. Germline assignment: CDR1 MNHEY and CDR2 SVGEGT. This CDR3 is 16 amino acids long. Here the CDR3 DNA reads TGTGCCAGCAGCCCCGGACTAGCGGGAGGGCGGGAGACCCAGTACTTC. It is translated as CASSPGLAGGRETQYF.

The chain employs TRBV4-1 and TRBJ1-2; no clear D gene. Trimming removed 0 bases from V and 6 bases from J, with 17 bases in between. Germline V gene sequence: CDR1 MGHRA, CDR2 YSYEKL. The CDR3 consists of 16 residues. In DNA, the CDR3 is TGCGCCAGCAGCCAAGATAATCCCCTACGACGTGATGGCTACACCTTC. It yields the protein CASSQDNPLRRDGYTF.

The chain links TRBV27 to TRBJ2-4; the D gene is possibly TRBD2 (5 bases). Germline V CDR1 and CDR2: MNHEY, SMNVEV (reference sequence). The length of the CDR3 is 16 residues. V was pared by 5 bases and J by 0 bases, with 14 bases between. CDR3 DNA: TGTGCCAGCAGTACTGGACGGGGATTAGCCAAAAACATTCAGTACTTC. It translates to CASSTGRGLAKNIQYF.

The V gene is TRBV20-1, the J gene TRBJ2-2, with no clear D. The germline V gene encodes CDR1 DFQATT and CDR2 SNEGSKA (reference sequence). This CDR3 is built from 13 residues. Deletions cut 4 bases from V and 6 bases from J, with 12 bases between. The CDR3 sequence: CSANKKTAGELFF. CDR3 DNA sequence: TGCAGTGCTAATAAGAAGACCGCCGGGGAGCTGTTTTTT.

The CDR3 sequence is CASSPRTSGGPREQYF. The CDR3 DNA reads TGTGCCAGCAGCCCCCGGACTAGCGGGGGACCGAGAGAGCAGTACTTC. The chain employs TRBV7-9 and TRBJ2-7; 13 bases line up with TRBD2. The J segment lost 7 bases and the V segment lost 5 bases, leaving 11 bases of the junction unmatched. Germline lookup yields CDR1 SEHNR and CDR2 FQNEAQ (reference sequence). The CDR3 has 16 residues.

The rearrangement joins TRBV5-4 to TRBJ1-6; TRBD1 might be the D (6 bases). The CDR3 is 14 residues long. V was pared by 3 bases and J by 5 bases, with 9 bases between. Germline CDR1 reads SGHNT; CDR2 reads YYREEE (reference sequence). The CDR3 region has the DNA TGTGCCAGCAGCTCGGGGGCTGATAATTCACCCCTCCACTTT. It codes for CASSSGADNSPLHF.

CDR3 nucleotide sequence: TGTGCCAGCAGCTTGACGGAGAACACTGAAGCTTTCTTT. Its translation is CASSLTENTEAFF. This sequence joins TRBV7-9 and TRBJ1-1, with no clear D. V lost 3 bases and J lost 1, with 6 bases in between. The CDR3 length is 13 residues. Per the germline V gene, CDR1 is SEHNR and CDR2 is FQNEAQ (reference sequence).

The V and J genes are TRBV5-1 and TRBJ1-1; tentatively, D is TRBD1 (5 bases). This CDR3 has 14 amino acids. CDR1 is SGHRS, CDR2 YFSETQ, per germline. V gave up 1 base and J gave up 4 bases, with 11 bases separating them. The CDR3 bases are TGCGCCAGCAGCTTGAGGCAGGGAGGCACTGAAGCTTTCTTT. Amino acid sequence: CASSLRQGGTEAFF.

This clonotype appeared a few times. The chain carries TRBV20-1 and TRBJ1-1, with D perhaps matching TRBD1 (5 bases). V was pared by 3 bases and J by 5 bases, with 13 bases between. Germline CDR1 DFQATT, CDR2 SNEGSKA (reference sequence). There are 13 residues in the CDR3. This CDR3 reads CSASLTEFTEAFF. DNA of the CDR3: TGCAGTGCTAGTCTGACAGAATTTACTGAAGCTTTCTTT.

J is TRBJ2-3 and V is TRBV20-1; D assignment may be TRBD1 or TRBD2 (6 bases each). The ends were cut back, 4 bases at V and 2 bases at J, with 19 bases in the middle. Germline V lookup: CDR1 DFQATT, CDR2 SNEGSKA (reference sequence). This CDR3 has 16 residues. The CDR3 reads CSATPGGGTPTDTQYF. The DNA of the CDR3 is TGCAGTGCTACCCCTGGGGGCGGGACCCCCACAGATACGCAGTATTTT.

The chain couples TRBV19 to TRBJ1-5; 11 nucleotides align to TRBD1. V shed 6 bases, J shed 6 bases, and the junction held 7 bases outside the gene matches. Germline loops: CDR1 LNHDA, CDR2 SQIVND (reference sequence). This CDR3 is 15 amino acids long. The CDR3 sequence is CASRRRDRGAQPQHF. DNA for the CDR3: TGTGCCAGTAGACGACGGGACAGGGGGGCTCAGCCCCAGCATTTT.

V and J are TRBV4-2 and TRBJ1-3, with D possibly being TRBD1 (5 bases). The CDR3 has 13 residues. Per the germline V gene, CDR1 is LGHNA and CDR2 is YNFKEQ. V lost 3 bases, J lost 4 bases, and 7 bases lay in between. The CDR3 DNA follows: TGTGCCAGCAGCCAGGGGGACGGAAACACCATATATTTT. Translating it yields CASSQGDGNTIYF.

This chain links TRBV7-9 with TRBJ2-7, with D possibly TRBD2 on 6 matching bases. This CDR3 contains 14 residues. The ends were cut back, 6 bases at V and 1 base at J, with 13 bases in the middle. Germline-derived CDR1 and CDR2 are SEHNR and FQNEAQ (reference sequence). The CDR3 protein is CASRPGRDSYEQYF. CDR3 sequence (DNA): TGTGCCAGCAGGCCCGGGCGGGATTCCTACGAGCAGTACTTC.

The CDR3 here is CASRGQGRYGYTF. The CDR3 nucleotides are TGTGCCAGCAGAGGACAGGGCCGATATGGCTACACCTTC. This rearrangement joins TRBV27 to TRBJ1-2; 8 bases line up with TRBD1. CDR1 and CDR2 from the germline V gene are MNHEY and SMNVEV (reference sequence). The CDR3 has 13 amino acids. Trimming cost V 6 bases and J 5 bases; bases outside gene matches: 5.

The DNA for the CDR3 is TGTGCCAGCAGCTCTAGCTTTCGCGAGACCCAGTACTTC. Translating it yields CASSSSFRETQYF. The chain couples TRBV5-4 to TRBJ2-5; the D gene is possibly TRBD2 (5 bases). The CDR3 consists of 13 residues. Looked up from germline, CDR1 is SGHNT and CDR2 is YYREEE (reference sequence). Trimming removed 3 bases at V and 5 bases at J, with 11 bases between.

The genes are TRBV6-1 and TRBJ2-7, with TRBD1 matching 9 bases. Germline V gene data show CDR1 as MNHNS and CDR2 as SASEGT. Trimming cost V 11 bases and J 5 bases; bases outside gene matches: 10. The CDR3 sequence is 13 residues long. CDR3 bases: TGTGCCGTTGCGGGACAGGGCGAAAACGAGCAGTACTTC. Translated, it gives CAVAGQGENEQYF.

V usage is TRBV6-1 and J usage is TRBJ1-3, with TRBD1 matching 7 bases. The CDR3 loop spans 15 amino acids. From germline, CDR1 is MNHNS and CDR2 SASEGT. V was clipped by 5 bases and J by 2 bases; unmatched bases: 6. The CDR3 here is CASSQGGHAGNTIYF. CDR3 coding DNA: TGTGCCAGCAGTCAGGGGGGTCATGCTGGAAACACCATATATTTT.

This chain uses TRBV12-3 or TRBV12-4 with TRBJ1-1; maybe TRBD1 (5 bases). V lost 6 bases and J lost 0, with 14 bases in between. CDR3 length: 15 residues. DNA for the CDR3: TGTGCCAGCAGGGGGGGGGTCAGCCTGAACACTGAAGCTTTCTTT. It codes for CASRGGVSLNTEAFF.

The rearrangement uses TRBV19 and TRBJ1-6; 7 bases map to TRBD1. V shed 3 bases and J 7 bases; nucleotides not matched to a gene: 0. Germline CDR1 LNHDA, CDR2 SQIVND (reference sequence). This CDR3 comprises 13 residues. CDR3: CASSMTGNSPLHF. The CDR3 DNA follows: TGTGCCAGTAGTATGACAGGGAATTCACCCCTCCACTTT.

The V call is TRBV20-1, the J call TRBJ2-4; 8 bases agree with TRBD1. CDR3 size: 12 residues. The junction had 10 bases not matched to a gene; V was cut back by 5 bases and J by 13 bases. Germline V lookup: CDR1 DFQATT, CDR2 SNEGSKA (reference sequence). For the CDR3, the DNA is TGCAGTGCTGTCCGGGACAGGTGGGAACAGTACTTC. This gives the protein CSAVRDRWEQYF.

This clonotype was counted only a few times. This rearrangement joins TRBV7-9 to TRBJ1-1, with TRBD1 as a possible D gene (6 bases). This CDR3 has 14 residues. V was cut by 1 base and J by 3 bases, with 9 bases left in between. Germline V gene data show CDR1 as SEHNR and CDR2 as FQNEAQ (reference sequence). This CDR3 is CASSLDRVDTEAFF. DNA of the CDR3: TGTGCCAGCAGCTTAGACAGGGTGGACACTGAAGCTTTCTTT.

V is TRBV9 and J is TRBJ1-1; D perhaps matches TRBD1 (5 bases). Germline V gene data show CDR1 as SGDLS and CDR2 as YYNGEE. The CDR3 runs 14 residues. Trimming took 1 base from V and 6 from J, leaving 13 bases between them. CDR3 coding DNA: TGTGCCAGCAGCGTATCTCCGGGGACCCCTGAAGCTTTCTTT. It translates to CASSVSPGTPEAFF.